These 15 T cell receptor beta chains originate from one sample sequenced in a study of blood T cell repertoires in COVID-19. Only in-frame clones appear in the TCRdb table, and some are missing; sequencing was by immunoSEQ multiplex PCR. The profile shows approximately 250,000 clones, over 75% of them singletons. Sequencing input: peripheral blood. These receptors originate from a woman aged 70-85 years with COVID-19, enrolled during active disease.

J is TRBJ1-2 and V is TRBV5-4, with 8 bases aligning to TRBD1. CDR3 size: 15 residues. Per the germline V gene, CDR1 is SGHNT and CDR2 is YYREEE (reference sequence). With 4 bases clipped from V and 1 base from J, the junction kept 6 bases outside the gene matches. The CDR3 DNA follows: TGTGCCAGCAGCCCCCGGACAGGGATTAACTATGGCTACACCTTC. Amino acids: CASSPRTGINYGYTF.

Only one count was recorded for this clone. The DNA for the CDR3 is TGTGCCAGCAGGGGGCGCAGTACCGTCAGCACAGATACGCAGTATTTT. This gives the protein CASRGRSTVSTDTQYF. V is TRBV11-3 and J is TRBJ2-3; TRBD1 is a possible D gene (5 bases). Germline values: CDR1 SGHNT, CDR2 YENEEA. This CDR3 contains 16 residues. V lost 6 bases, J lost 0 bases, and 16 bases lay in between.

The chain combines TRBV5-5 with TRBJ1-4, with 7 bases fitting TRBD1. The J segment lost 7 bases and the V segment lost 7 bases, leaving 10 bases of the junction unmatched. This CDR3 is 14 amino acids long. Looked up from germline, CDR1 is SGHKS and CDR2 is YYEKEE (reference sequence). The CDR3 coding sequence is TGTGCCAGCGGCCAGGGGGTAAGGGGTGAAAAACTGTTTTTT. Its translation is CASGQGVRGEKLFF. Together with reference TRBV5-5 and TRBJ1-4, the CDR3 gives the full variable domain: DAGVTQSPTHLIKTRGQQVTLRCSPISGHKSVSWYQQVLGQGPQFIFQYYEKEERGRGNFPDRFSARQFPNYSSELNVNALLLGDSALYLCASGQGVRGEKLFFGSGTQLSVL.

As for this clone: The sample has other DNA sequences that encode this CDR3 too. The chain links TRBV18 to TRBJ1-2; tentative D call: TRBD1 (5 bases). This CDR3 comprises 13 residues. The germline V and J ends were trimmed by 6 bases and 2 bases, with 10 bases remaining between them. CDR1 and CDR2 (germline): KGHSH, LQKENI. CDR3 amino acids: CASSPGQNYGYTF. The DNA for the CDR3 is TGTGCCAGCTCTCCCGGACAAAACTATGGCTACACCTTC.

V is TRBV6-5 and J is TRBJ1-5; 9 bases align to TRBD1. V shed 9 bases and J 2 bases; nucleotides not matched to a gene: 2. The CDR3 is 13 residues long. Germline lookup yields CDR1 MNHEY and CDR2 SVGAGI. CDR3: CASWTGGNQPQHF. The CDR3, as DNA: TGTGCCAGTTGGACAGGGGGCAATCAGCCCCAGCATTTT.

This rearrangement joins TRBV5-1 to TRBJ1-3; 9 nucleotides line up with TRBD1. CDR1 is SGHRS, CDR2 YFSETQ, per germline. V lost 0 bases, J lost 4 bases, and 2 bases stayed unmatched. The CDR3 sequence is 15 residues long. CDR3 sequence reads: CASSLVQGAGNTIYF. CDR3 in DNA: TGCGCCAGCAGCTTGGTACAGGGGGCCGGAAACACCATATATTTT.

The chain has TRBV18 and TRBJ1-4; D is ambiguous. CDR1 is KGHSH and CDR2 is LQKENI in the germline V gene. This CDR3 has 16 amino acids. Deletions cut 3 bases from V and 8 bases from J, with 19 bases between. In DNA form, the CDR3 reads TGTGCCAGCTCACCGAACGGTATCGCTAATGCGGAAAAACTGTTTTTT. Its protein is CASSPNGIANAEKLFF.

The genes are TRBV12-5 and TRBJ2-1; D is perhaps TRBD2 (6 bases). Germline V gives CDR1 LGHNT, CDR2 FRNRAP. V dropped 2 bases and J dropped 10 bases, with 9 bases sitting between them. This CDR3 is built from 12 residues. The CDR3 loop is CASGLSRGEQFF. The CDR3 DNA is TGTGCTAGTGGTTTGAGTCGGGGGGAGCAGTTCTTC. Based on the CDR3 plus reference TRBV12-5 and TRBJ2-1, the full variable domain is DARVTQTPRHKVTEMGQEVTMRCQPILGHNTVFWYRQTMMQGLELLAYFRNRAPLDDSGMPKDRFSAEMPDATLATLKIQPSEPRDSAVYFCASGLSRGEQFFGPGTRLTVL.

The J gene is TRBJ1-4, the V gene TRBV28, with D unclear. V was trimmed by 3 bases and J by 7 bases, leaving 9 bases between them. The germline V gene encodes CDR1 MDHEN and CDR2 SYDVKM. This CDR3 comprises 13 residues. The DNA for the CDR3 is TGTGCCAGCAGTTTGAGTCGTTCTGAAAAACTGTTTTTT. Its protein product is CASSLSRSEKLFF.

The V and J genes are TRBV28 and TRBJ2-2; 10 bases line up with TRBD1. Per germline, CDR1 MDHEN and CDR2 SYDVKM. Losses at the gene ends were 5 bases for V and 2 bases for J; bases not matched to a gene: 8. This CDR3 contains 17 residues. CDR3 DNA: TGTGCCAGCAGTCCCGGACAGGGGGGATCAAACACCGGGGAGCTGTTTTTT. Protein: CASSPGQGGSNTGELFF.

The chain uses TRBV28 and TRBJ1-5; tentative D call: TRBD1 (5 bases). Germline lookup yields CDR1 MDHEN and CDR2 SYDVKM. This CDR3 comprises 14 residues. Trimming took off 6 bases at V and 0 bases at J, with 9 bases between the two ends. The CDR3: CASRRDSSNQPQHF. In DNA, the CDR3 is TGTGCCAGCAGACGAGACAGTAGCAATCAGCCCCAGCATTTT.

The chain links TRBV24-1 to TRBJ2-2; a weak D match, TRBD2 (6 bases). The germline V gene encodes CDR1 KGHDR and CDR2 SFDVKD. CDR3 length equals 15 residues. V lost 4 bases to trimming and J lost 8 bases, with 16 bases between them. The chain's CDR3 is CATSDPSDQLGELFF. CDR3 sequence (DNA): TGTGCCACCAGTGACCCTAGCGATCAGTTAGGGGAGCTGTTTTTT.

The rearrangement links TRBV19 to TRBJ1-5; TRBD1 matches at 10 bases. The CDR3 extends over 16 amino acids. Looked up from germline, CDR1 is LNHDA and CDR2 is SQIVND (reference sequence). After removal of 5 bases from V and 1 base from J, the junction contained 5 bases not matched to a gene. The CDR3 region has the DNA TGTGCCAGTAGTGCGCGGACAGGGGGAAGCAATCAGCCCCAGCATTTT. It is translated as CASSARTGGSNQPQHF.

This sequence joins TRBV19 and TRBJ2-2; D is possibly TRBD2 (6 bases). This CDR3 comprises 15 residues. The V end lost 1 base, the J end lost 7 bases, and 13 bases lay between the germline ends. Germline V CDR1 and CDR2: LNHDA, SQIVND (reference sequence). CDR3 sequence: CASSIGLGEGGELFF. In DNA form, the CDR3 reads TGTGCCAGTAGTATAGGACTAGGAGAGGGCGGGGAGCTGTTTTTT. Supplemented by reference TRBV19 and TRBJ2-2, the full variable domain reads DGGITQSPKYLFRKEGQNVTLSCEQNLNHDAMYWYRQDPGQGLRLIYYSQIVNDFQKGDIAEGYSVSREKKESFPLTVTSAQKNPTAFYLCASSIGLGEGGELFFGEGSRLTVL.

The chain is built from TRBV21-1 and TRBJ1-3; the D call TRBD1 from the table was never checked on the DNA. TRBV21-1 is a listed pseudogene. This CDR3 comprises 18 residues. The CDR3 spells CASSKPRGQDLSGNTIYF. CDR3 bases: TGTGCCAGCAGCAAACCGCGCGGACAGGACCTCTCTGGAAACACCATATATTTT.